The source of this T cell receptor (beta chain) is a study of T cells in Graves' hyperthyroidism and ophthalmopathy. Study information: Staff took peripheral blood when the initial diagnosis was made, before any treatment began.

Patients were excluded because of uncontrolled infection, other autoimmune disease, pregnancy or lactation. Study-level points and caveats: Ophthalmopathy and stable hyperthyroidism were separated by a 13 V-J model.

The V end was cut by 3 bases, the J end by 0 bases, with 16 bases between. The CDR3 extends over 16 amino acids. From germline, CDR1 is GTSNPN and CDR2 SVGIG (reference sequence). This clonotype was counted ten times or more. Its specificity is not known. Amplification yielded TCR beta CDR3 regions, with RNA transcripts as the source. Primed by the HTBI set, a first-round RT-PCR was run on the TCR CDR3. TCRdb analysed the multiplex PCR reads with MiXCR anew, one entry per CDR3 protein. The sample shows some 360,000 distinct CDR3 sequences, around 14% of them seen only once. Sequencing used blood. The chain is built from TRBV30 and TRBJ2-3; tentative D call: TRBD1 (6 bases). The receptor was isolated from a woman aged 60-70 years with Graves' hyperthyroidism. The CDR3 is CAWSTKRTASTDTQYF. CDR3 bases: TGTGCCTGGAGCACCAAAAGGACAGCCAGCACAGATACGCAGTATTTT.